Below are 9 T cell receptor beta chains sequenced from a single sample in a study of T cells after yellow fever vaccination. TCRdb recomputed calls from the 5' RACE reads with MiXCR, one row per CDR3 protein. This table holds fewer than 450,000 distinct CDR3 sequences, approximately 4.2% found once. The input for sequencing was PBMCs, taken 5 days after the yellow fever booster vaccination. Every receptor here comes from a man aged 18 to 30 who received the YFV17D yellow fever vaccine.

This clonotype was observed at least ten times. This chain links TRBV6-2 or TRBV6-3 with TRBJ1-2, with TRBD1 as a possible D gene (5 bases). Trimming left V 6 bases short and J 8 bases short, with 16 bases between. CDR3 length: 13 amino acids. Germline V gene lookup returns CDR1 MNHEY and CDR2 SVGEGT. The CDR3 is CASSLGGAPGYTF. CDR3 in DNA: TGTGCCAGCAGCCTTGGCGGGGCCCCCGGCTACACCTTC.

This clonotype was recorded many times. V usage is TRBV20-1 and J usage is TRBJ2-3; TRBD2 agrees at 10 bases. The CDR3 sequence is 19 residues long. V dropped 3 bases and J dropped 1; count of bases not matched to a gene: 16. Germline V lookup: CDR1 DFQATT, CDR2 SNEGSKA (reference sequence). This CDR3 reads CSASSPAGGQRLGTDTQYF. CDR3 DNA: TGCAGTGCTAGCAGCCCAGCGGGGGGGCAAAGACTTGGCACAGATACGCAGTATTTT.

This clonotype has more than one count but fewer than ten. J is TRBJ2-5 and V is TRBV7-2, with 10 bases fitting TRBD2. The V and J ends lost 4 bases and 9 bases, in that order; junction bases with no gene match: 8. Germline CDR1 and CDR2: SGHTA and FQGNSA. The CDR3 is 14 residues long. CDR3 nucleotide sequence: TGTGCCAGCAGCTCTAGCGGGGGCCAGTTGGCCCAGTACTTC. It translates to CASSSSGGQLAQYF.

This clonotype was observed a handful of times. The chain links TRBV24-1 to TRBJ2-3, with D hard to call. Germline assignment: CDR1 KGHDR and CDR2 SFDVKD. This CDR3 has 13 residues. V was pared by 6 bases and J by 5 bases, with 11 bases between. In DNA, the CDR3 is TGTGCCACCAGTTCCCCCCTCCGAGATACGCAGTATTTT. It yields the protein CATSSPLRDTQYF.

This clonotype was counted only a few times. The chain has TRBV5-1 and TRBJ1-3; D not resolved. The CDR3 is made up of 16 amino acids. V lost 0 bases and J 0 bases, leaving 10 bases between the germline ends. In germline, CDR1 is SGHRS, CDR2 YFSETQ. CDR3 nucleotide sequence: TGCGCCAGCAGCTTGGTCGCGGCCTCCTCTGGAAACACCATATATTTT. This translates into CASSLVAASSGNTIYF. Looking up the rest from reference TRBV5-1 and TRBJ1-3 gives the full variable domain: KAGVTQTPRYLIKTRGQQVTLSCSPISGHRSVSWYQQTPGQGLQFLFEYFSETQRNKGNFPGRFSGRQFSNSRSEMNVSTLELGDSALYLCASSLVAASSGNTIYFGEGSWLTVV.

This clonotype was picked up many times. V and J are TRBV7-2 and TRBJ2-3, with 11 bases aligning to TRBD1. CDR3 size: 15 residues. J gave up 5 bases and V 5 bases, and 6 bases lay outside the gene matches. CDR1 is SGHTA, CDR2 FQGNSA, per germline. As DNA, the CDR3 is TGTGCCAGCAGCGTTGGACAGGGGGCAGGAGATACGCAGTATTTT. The encoded protein is CASSVGQGAGDTQYF.

The rearrangement links TRBV29-1 to TRBJ1-2; D remains ambiguous. The germline V gene has CDR1 SQVTM and CDR2 ANQGSEA. The CDR3 runs 13 residues. V lost 3 bases and J 1 base, leaving 9 bases between the germline ends. Here the CDR3 reads CSVEVVINYGYTF. In DNA form, the CDR3 reads TGCAGCGTTGAGGTGGTGATTAACTATGGCTACACCTTC. The complete variable domain, with remaining parts taken from reference TRBV29-1 and TRBJ1-2, reads SAVISQKPSRDICQRGTSLTIQCQVDSQVTMMFWYRQQPGQSLTLIATANQGSEATYESGFVIDKFPISRPNLTFSTLTVSNMSPEDSSIYLCSVEVVINYGYTFGSGTRLTVV.

This clonotype was counted a few times. The chain has TRBV7-2 and TRBJ2-1; 15 bases match TRBD2. The V and J ends lost 4 bases and 8 bases, in that order; junction bases with no gene match: 15. The germline V gene has CDR1 SGHTA and CDR2 FQGNSA. This CDR3 contains 19 residues. The CDR3 nucleotides read TGTGCCAGCAGCTCGCCCGGGAGGACTAGCGGGGGGGCCCGGGATGAGCAGTTCTTC. Translating gives CASSSPGRTSGGARDEQFF. The full variable domain, in which reference TRBV7-2 and TRBJ2-1 provide the parts outside the CDR3, is GAGVSQSPSNKVTEKGKDVELRCDPISGHTALYWYRQSLGQGLEFLIYFQGNSAPDKSGLPSDRFSAERTGGSVSTLTIQRTQQEDSAVYLCASSSPGRTSGGARDEQFFGPGTRLTVL.

This clonotype has more than one count but fewer than ten. The V gene is TRBV20-1, the J gene TRBJ2-5, with D perhaps assigned TRBD1 or TRBD2 (5 bases each). V shed 2 bases and J shed 4 bases, with 17 bases lying between them. Germline assignment: CDR1 DFQATT and CDR2 SNEGSKA (reference sequence). This CDR3 comprises 15 residues. The CDR3 bases are TGCAGTGCTAGAAAACCGGGACCTACAGGAGAGACCCAGTACTTC. Amino acids: CSARKPGPTGETQYF.